This is a list of T cell receptor beta chains from one sample in a study of blood T cell repertoires in COVID-19. Sequenced by immunoSEQ multiplex PCR; TCRdb stores in-frame clones only, minus some. The sample gives a few hundred thousand clones, about four fifths of which show up once; approximately 3.6% is in the top ten. The source material was PBMCs or T cells enriched from blood (not recorded which). These receptor sequences come from a man aged 45 to 65 who had recovered from COVID-19. CDR3s include the opening cysteine and the closing phenylalanine or tryptophan. Each record gives: V gene, clone size, J gene, CDR3 protein. Clone sizes are given selectively: once, few, many, or a class where the clone is expanded.

V gene: TRBV7-9
clone size: -
J gene: TRBJ1-1
CDR3 protein: CASSWPKTGFENTEAFF

V gene: TRBV25-1
clone size: -
J gene: TRBJ2-2
CDR3 protein: CASNGVASGELFF

V gene: TRBV7-9
clone size: -
J gene: TRBJ2-5
CDR3 protein: CASSLAASQETQYF

V gene: TRBV20-1
clone size: -
J gene: TRBJ1-1
CDR3 protein: CSARPTAEAFF

V gene: TRBV27
clone size: -
J gene: TRBJ1-2
CDR3 protein: CASRRGFAGYTF

V gene: TRBV12-5
clone size: -
J gene: TRBJ2-4
CDR3 protein: CASGLGEYIQYF

V gene: TRBV4-1
clone size: once
J gene: TRBJ2-1
CDR3 protein: CASSRILRGSSNEQFF

V gene: TRBV4-2
clone size: few
J gene: TRBJ2-2
CDR3 protein: CASSLVAGGLNTGELFF

V gene: TRBV7-7
clone size: -
J gene: TRBJ2-6
CDR3 protein: CASSPVISSGANVLTF

V gene: TRBV28
clone size: -
J gene: TRBJ1-3
CDR3 protein: CASRPGTVGNTIYF

V gene: TRBV19
clone size: -
J gene: TRBJ2-7
CDR3 protein: CASSIPRVGGHEQYF

V gene: TRBV6-2/TRBV6-3
clone size: -
J gene: TRBJ1-1
CDR3 protein: CASSGTSDEAFF

V gene: TRBV6-5
clone size: -
J gene: TRBJ2-7
CDR3 protein: CASSYSGLAGNYEQYF

V gene: TRBV7-9
clone size: -
J gene: TRBJ2-7
CDR3 protein: CASSFGSYEQYF

V gene: TRBV28
clone size: once
J gene: TRBJ1-5
CDR3 protein: CASSLWKVGKNRPSNQPQHF

V gene: TRBV7-9
clone size: -
J gene: TRBJ1-4
CDR3 protein: CASSSGTYQEKLFF

V gene: TRBV7-2
clone size: once
J gene: TRBJ2-2
CDR3 protein: CASSLIGRSGTGELFF

V gene: TRBV27
clone size: -
J gene: TRBJ2-5
CDR3 protein: CASSLGLAGTETQYF

V gene: TRBV5-1
clone size: few
J gene: TRBJ2-5
CDR3 protein: CASSRGQGAGQETQYF

V gene: TRBV29-1
clone size: -
J gene: TRBJ1-5
CDR3 protein: CSVTVLNQPQHF

V gene: TRBV29-1
clone size: -
J gene: TRBJ2-7
CDR3 protein: CSVAGTGGYEQYF

V gene: TRBV9
clone size: once
J gene: TRBJ2-7
CDR3 protein: CASSVTGSGSQGQYF

V gene: TRBV7-2
clone size: -
J gene: TRBJ1-2
CDR3 protein: CASSLIATGTKSYTF

V gene: TRBV9
clone size: -
J gene: TRBJ2-3
CDR3 protein: CASSVAGTGAHFSLDTQYF

V gene: TRBV3-1/TRBV3-2
clone size: -
J gene: TRBJ2-7
CDR3 protein: CASSRGTISYEQYF

V gene: TRBV7-9
clone size: few
J gene: TRBJ2-3
CDR3 protein: CASSLGRGADTQYF

V gene: TRBV5-1
clone size: few
J gene: TRBJ1-4
CDR3 protein: CASRRQGFENEKLFF

V gene: TRBV9
clone size: -
J gene: TRBJ2-5
CDR3 protein: CASSAQILPGETQYF

V gene: TRBV28
clone size: few
J gene: TRBJ2-7
CDR3 protein: CASSLDRYEQYF

V gene: TRBV6-5
clone size: -
J gene: TRBJ2-7
CDR3 protein: CASSYSRLARTYEQYF

V gene: TRBV7-2
clone size: -
J gene: TRBJ2-7
CDR3 protein: CASRVAGQTMYEQYF

V gene: TRBV2
clone size: -
J gene: TRBJ1-1
CDR3 protein: CASSESRQGVNTEAFF

V gene: TRBV5-8
clone size: -
J gene: TRBJ2-6
CDR3 protein: CASRPRDWAGANVLTF

V gene: TRBV7-9
clone size: few
J gene: TRBJ1-6
CDR3 protein: CASSWADSPLHF

V gene: TRBV30
clone size: few
J gene: TRBJ2-2
CDR3 protein: CAWSVPSTSGGQRTGELFF

V gene: TRBV19
clone size: -
J gene: TRBJ1-1
CDR3 protein: CASSIGSTGVTVAFF

V gene: TRBV19
clone size: -
J gene: TRBJ2-6
CDR3 protein: CASSMMGQDSGANVLTF

V gene: TRBV15
clone size: -
J gene: TRBJ2-7
CDR3 protein: CASSGLAGSYEQYF

V gene: TRBV29-1
clone size: -
J gene: TRBJ2-3
CDR3 protein: CSVEGPVGAQYF

V gene: TRBV2
clone size: -
J gene: TRBJ1-2
CDR3 protein: CASSERRTGGSGYGYTF

V gene: TRBV10-2
clone size: -
J gene: TRBJ1-4
CDR3 protein: CASSERGFATNEKLFF

V gene: TRBV2
clone size: -
J gene: TRBJ2-1
CDR3 protein: CASSGNGGNEQFF

V gene: TRBV9
clone size: -
J gene: TRBJ1-3
CDR3 protein: CASSVVPHKESGNTIYF

V gene: TRBV7-9
clone size: -
J gene: TRBJ2-6
CDR3 protein: CASSLASGRSSGANVLTF

V gene: TRBV11-3
clone size: -
J gene: TRBJ2-1
CDR3 protein: CASSGPDPGQGGNEQFF

V gene: TRBV24-1
clone size: -
J gene: TRBJ1-5
CDR3 protein: CATSQRISNQPQHF

V gene: TRBV4-2
clone size: -
J gene: TRBJ1-5
CDR3 protein: CASSQQTGGGNQPQHF

V gene: TRBV10-3
clone size: -
J gene: TRBJ1-5
CDR3 protein: CAISESSTEAFSNQPQHF

V gene: TRBV10-1
clone size: -
J gene: TRBJ2-6
CDR3 protein: CASSPGQGLSGANVLTF

V gene: TRBV11-3
clone size: -
J gene: TRBJ1-1
CDR3 protein: CASSLGGFGVKSEAFF

V gene: TRBV2
clone size: many
J gene: TRBJ2-7
CDR3 protein: CASRGGGGWSYEQYF

V gene: TRBV19
clone size: -
J gene: TRBJ1-3
CDR3 protein: CASSITATGTGNTIYF

V gene: TRBV29-1
clone size: -
J gene: TRBJ1-2
CDR3 protein: CSVSQQDPTNYGYTF

V gene: TRBV6-1
clone size: few
J gene: TRBJ2-2
CDR3 protein: CASSEGQWETGELFF

V gene: TRBV7-2
clone size: -
J gene: TRBJ2-7
CDR3 protein: CASSHPTGTGTGDSYEQYF